This T cell receptor beta chain stems from a study of blood T cell repertoires in COVID-19. Across the study: T cells, B-cell-depleted T cells, or PBMCs provided the cDNA or gDNA that served as material.

Sequenced by immunoSEQ multiplex PCR; TCRdb stores in-frame clones only, minus some. The sample has about 320,000 clones, around 85% seen once; the top ten hold just over 7%. A few counts support this clone. The trim removed 4 bases at V and 4 bases at J, leaving 6 bases unmatched. The CDR3 spans 15 residues. The germline gives CDR1 MDHEN, CDR2 SYDVKM. Material for sequencing was peripheral blood. This chain links TRBV28 with TRBJ1-2; 10 bases match TRBD1. The sequence derives from a human donor in a cohort sampled during active COVID-19. The CDR3 loop is CASSSPGQGTYGYTF. The CDR3, as DNA: TGTGCCAGCAGTTCCCCGGGACAGGGGACCTATGGCTACACCTTC.